The rows below give T cell receptor beta chains drawn from one sample of a study of T cell responses to AZD1222 COVID-19 vaccine. TCRdb's table, derived via immunoSEQ multiplex PCR, lists solely in-frame clones and lacks some. The table lists 100,000 to 130,000 clones, under 95% of them singletons, with roughly 6% in the top ten. The sample consisted of peripheral blood, taken 28 days after the second AZD1222 dose. Receptors originate from an adult who received the AZD1222 COVID-19 vaccine. The CDR3 runs from the conserved cysteine through the conserved F or W. A D gene is named only where the DNA matches it firmly. A row's size may be missing; if present it is once, few, many or a size class.

cdr3_nt	cdr3_aa	v_call	j_call	d_call	cdr3_length	clone_size
TGCGCCAGCAAGGGGGGGACGAACACCGGGGAGCTGTTTTTT	CASKGGTNTGELFF	TRBV5-1	TRBJ2-2	-	14	-
TGTGCCAGCACCCGGGACTCGTCCTACAATGAGCAGTTCTTC	CASTRDSSYNEQFF	TRBV6-5	TRBJ2-1	-	14	-
TGTGCCAGCAGCCCCCTCACAGGCGGTGAGCAGTTCTTC	CASSPLTGGEQFF	TRBV7-2	TRBJ2-1	-	13	-
TGTGCCAGTAGCCCTTCCGGGACTAGCGGGACGGGGGCCCAGTACTTC	CASSPSGTSGTGAQYF	TRBV19	TRBJ2-5	TRBD2	16	-
TGTGCCAGCAGCGGAACCTACGCCTCTGGGGCCAACGTCCTGACTTTC	CASSGTYASGANVLTF	TRBV7-6	TRBJ2-6	-	16	-
TGTGCCAGCAGTGAATGGACACGTTATAATTCACCCCTCCACTTT	CASSEWTRYNSPLHF	TRBV27	TRBJ1-6	-	15	once
TGTGCCACCAGTGACTCACCCGGCCGATCAGAGGCTTCCTACGAGCAGTACTTC	CATSDSPGRSEASYEQYF	TRBV24-1	TRBJ2-7	-	18	once
TGTGCCAGCAGCTTACGTGGGTCCTATGGCTACACCTTC	CASSLRGSYGYTF	TRBV5-8	TRBJ1-2	-	13	-
TGTGCCAGCCGGGGGTCCAACACCGGGGAGCTGTTTTTT	CASRGSNTGELFF	TRBV7-2	TRBJ2-2	-	13	few
TGTGCTAGTGGTAGAGACAGGCAGGGCTCACCCCTCCACTTT	CASGRDRQGSPLHF	TRBV12-5	TRBJ1-6	-	14	-
TGTGCCAGCAGCTTGGGGTCGGACAGGGCCAACGAGCAGTACTTC	CASSLGSDRANEQYF	TRBV5-4	TRBJ2-7	TRBD1	15	-
TGTGCCAGCAGCCCCCCTTCGGGCTACGAGCAGTACTTC	CASSPPSGYEQYF	TRBV7-9	TRBJ2-7	-	13	-
TGTGCCAGCAATCCCATCCTTCCAGGGGGCGATGAGCAGTTCTTC	CASNPILPGGDEQFF	TRBV2	TRBJ2-1	TRBD1	15	-
TGTGCCTTCCGACTAGCGGGGGGGCGGGATACGCAGTATTTT	CAFRLAGGRDTQYF	TRBV30	TRBJ2-3	TRBD2	14	-
TGTGCCACCTCGACAGGGGGCGGGGGCAATCAGCCCCAGCATTTT	CATSTGGGGNQPQHF	TRBV5-4	TRBJ1-5	TRBD1	15	once
TGTGCCAGCAGCTTAGGGACGCTGACGGACGAGCAGTACTTC	CASSLGTLTDEQYF	TRBV5-6	TRBJ2-7	-	14	-
TGTGCCAGCAGGGACAGTCGGAGTGAAGCTTTCTTT	CASRDSRSEAFF	TRBV6-5	TRBJ1-1	-	12	-
TGTGCCAGCAGTGTATACAACCCAGGGGAGCAGTTCTTC	CASSVYNPGEQFF	TRBV2	TRBJ2-1	-	13	-
TGTGCCAGCAGCTTAACGGACGGAGCCTCCTACGAGCAGTACTTC	CASSLTDGASYEQYF	TRBV7-6	TRBJ2-7	-	15	-
TGCGCCAGCAGCCAACCAGGGACCTTCGGTCAGCCCCAGCATTTT	CASSQPGTFGQPQHF	TRBV4-1	TRBJ1-5	-	15	-
TGTGCCAGTAGTTTAAGCGGGAGCTCCTACGAGCAGTACTTC	CASSLSGSSYEQYF	TRBV19	TRBJ2-7	TRBD2	14	-
TGTGCCAGCAGTAAACCAAGACAGGGGTCCTACGAGCAGTACTTC	CASSKPRQGSYEQYF	TRBV6-5	TRBJ2-7	TRBD1	15	-
TGTGCCAGCAGTGCCGACCAGGGTGGCACTGAAGCTTTCTTT	CASSADQGGTEAFF	TRBV6-6	TRBJ1-1	-	14	-
TGTGCCTGGGGACAGCTTTCGGCCGAGCAGTACTTC	CAWGQLSAEQYF	TRBV30	TRBJ2-7	-	12	-
TGTGCCAGCAGCCTCGACCGATCGAACACTGAAGCTTTCTTT	CASSLDRSNTEAFF	TRBV13	TRBJ1-1	-	14	-
TGTGCCATCAGTGATGCGCGGGAGCGCTCCTACAATGAGCAGTTCTTC	CAISDARERSYNEQFF	TRBV10-3	TRBJ2-1	TRBD2	16	-
TGTGCCACCAGGGGGACAGGGGCGATCGGGGAGCTGTTTTTT	CATRGTGAIGELFF	TRBV24-1	TRBJ2-2	TRBD1	14	-
TGTGCCAGCAGCTCTCTGACAGGGGACACCGGGGAGCTGTTTTTT	CASSSLTGDTGELFF	TRBV7-6	TRBJ2-2	TRBD1	15	-